This T cell receptor beta chain came from a study of blood T cell repertoires in COVID-19. This clone has a single count. Ages ranged from about 18 to 89 years, with residence in about two dozen US areas. Participants had their cohort set by participant-reported clinical history. The CDR3 is made up of 18 amino acids. Germline CDR1 and CDR2: MDHEN and SYDVKM. The V gene lost 1 base and the J gene lost 9 bases, with 25 bases spanning the gap. The authors' processing: Nucleated cell number was recorded as an estimate derived from reference gene primer amplification. TCRdb's table, derived via immunoSEQ multiplex PCR, lists solely in-frame clones and lacks some. V and J calls and clone size are copied from that table; D and trimming were computed from the DNA. This sample yields approximately 440,000 clones, of which roughly 87% are seen a single time; about 0.75% belongs to the top ten.

The sequenced sample consisted of PBMCs or T cells enriched from blood (not recorded which). The chain recombines TRBV28 with TRBJ2-1; a possible D gene is TRBD2 (7 bases). This clonotype was sampled from a young woman who had recovered from COVID-19. CDR3 DNA: TGTGCCAGCAGTTTATTCGAGGGGGGGCCAGACTTCCCGGTTGAGCAGTTCTTC. It is translated as CASSLFEGGPDFPVEQFF.